This entry lists 25 T cell receptor beta chains sequenced from one sample in a study of early T cells in non-severe SARS-CoV-2 infection. TCRdb analysed the 5' RACE reads with MiXCR anew, one entry per CDR3 protein. The sample gives some 62,000 distinct CDR3 sequences, roughly 9% of which show up once; roughly 13% is in the top ten. The source material was whole blood, sampled at baseline. Receptor source: an adult who was a healthcare worker with PCR-confirmed SARS-CoV-2 infection or an uninfected control (not recorded which).

This clonotype was seen ten or more times. The chain couples TRBV9 to TRBJ2-1; tentatively, D is TRBD1 (6 bases). There are 14 residues in the CDR3. Between the trimmed V and J ends, which lost 1 base and 6 bases, there was a span of 11 bases. Looked up from germline, CDR1 is SGDLS and CDR2 is YYNGEE. The CDR3 here is CASSVTGMSNEQFF. In nucleotides, the CDR3 is TGTGCCAGCAGCGTAACAGGGATGAGCAATGAGCAGTTCTTC.

This chain joins TRBV6-1 and TRBJ1-1, with D possibly TRBD1 on 6 matching bases. The CDR3 covers 17 residues. V lost 7 bases to trimming and J lost 4 bases, with 25 bases between them. Germline V CDR1 and CDR2: MNHNS, SASEGT. The chain's CDR3 is CASKPLQGDGRATEAFF. The CDR3, as DNA: TGTGCCAGCAAGCCCCTACAGGGCGACGGCCGGGCCACTGAAGCTTTCTTT.

This clonotype was detected many times. V usage is TRBV18 and J usage is TRBJ2-5; TRBD1 might be the D (6 bases). This CDR3 is 13 amino acids long. Germline V lookup: CDR1 KGHSH, CDR2 LQKENI. V was shortened by 5 bases and J by 5 bases, with 12 bases between the two germline ends. The CDR3, as DNA: TGTGCCAGCTCAGCAACAGGGTACGAGACCCAGTACTTC. As protein: CASSATGYETQYF.

The gene calls are TRBV2 and TRBJ1-5; 9 nucleotides match TRBD1. CDR3 length equals 16 residues. The V and J ends lost 0 bases and 6 bases, in that order; junction bases with no gene match: 6. Looked up from germline, CDR1 is SNHLY and CDR2 is FYNNEI. In nucleotides, the CDR3 is TGTGCCAGCAGTGAAGCGCTACAGGGGGCTGGTCAGCCCCAGCATTTT. It specifies CASSEALQGAGQPQHF.

This clonotype was recorded many times. V is TRBV3-1 and J is TRBJ2-7, with 7 bases that match TRBD1. Germline V gene data show CDR1 as LGHDT and CDR2 as YNNKEL (reference sequence). The trim removed 2 bases at V and 2 bases at J, leaving 3 bases unmatched. CDR3 length: 14 amino acids. The CDR3 here is CASSQFDRAYEQYF. DNA for the CDR3: TGTGCCAGCAGCCAATTCGACAGGGCCTACGAGCAGTACTTC.

The chain employs TRBV7-9 and TRBJ1-5; 7 nucleotides line up with TRBD1. Unmatched junction bases numbered 7, after V lost 5 bases and J lost 3 bases. Germline CDR1 reads SEHNR; CDR2 reads FQNEAQ (reference sequence). The CDR3 is made up of 15 amino acids. CDR3 sequence reads: CASSVYRGPNQPQHF. In DNA form, the CDR3 reads TGTGCCAGCAGCGTTTACAGGGGTCCCAATCAGCCCCAGCATTTT.

This clonotype was found a few times. This chain uses TRBV7-9 with TRBJ2-7; D is ambiguous. The ends were cut back, 1 base at V and 6 bases at J, with 7 bases in the middle. This CDR3 has 12 residues. CDR1 SEHNR and CDR2 FQNEAQ come from the germline V gene (reference sequence). DNA for the CDR3: TGTGCCAGCAGCTTAGACAGACTCGAGCAGTACTTC. It specifies CASSLDRLEQYF.

This clonotype was observed a few times. The chain recombines TRBV6-6 with TRBJ1-4; 9 bases align to TRBD1. This CDR3 comprises 15 residues. Germline CDR1 is MNHNY and CDR2 is SVGAGI (reference sequence). V gave up 0 bases and J gave up 7 bases; unmatched junction bases: 3. The CDR3 sequence: CASSYSGTGSEKLFF. In DNA form, the CDR3 reads TGTGCCAGCAGTTACTCCGGGACAGGGAGTGAAAAACTGTTTTTT.

This clonotype was seen more than once but under ten times. The rearrangement links TRBV30 to TRBJ1-1, with D possibly being TRBD1 (5 bases). The ends were cut back, 1 base at V and 3 bases at J, with 15 bases in the middle. Per germline, CDR1 GTSNPN and CDR2 SVGIG (reference sequence). The CDR3 totals 15 residues. CDR3 bases: TGTGCCTGGAGTGATCCCAGACAGTTTTACACTGAAGCTTTCTTT. Translation: CAWSDPRQFYTEAFF. Full variable domain (remainder filled in from reference TRBV30 and TRBJ1-1): SQTIHQWPATLVQPVGSPLSLECTVEGTSNPNLYWYRQAAGRGLQLLFYSVGIGQISSEVPQNLSASRPQDRQFILSSKKLLLSDSGFYLCAWSDPRQFYTEAFFGQGTRLTVV.

This clonotype was counted many times. This chain joins TRBV18 and TRBJ2-1; 11 bases map to TRBD2. The CDR3 length is 15 residues. Germline CDR1 reads KGHSH; CDR2 reads LQKENI. Trimming took 8 bases from V and 8 from J; bases not matched to a gene: 11. The CDR3 spells CASTPLAGVIDEQFF. The CDR3 nucleotides read TGTGCCAGCACCCCACTAGCGGGAGTTATTGATGAGCAGTTCTTC. Variable domain in full (rest from reference TRBV18 and TRBJ2-1): NAGVMQNPRHLVRRRGQEARLRCSPMKGHSHVYWYRQLPEEGLKFMVYLQKENIIDESGMPKERFSAEFPKEGPSILRIQQVVRGDSAAYFCASTPLAGVIDEQFFGPGTRLTVL.

This clonotype was recorded many times. This chain joins TRBV7-3 and TRBJ2-1; the D call may be TRBD1 or TRBD2 (5 bases each). CDR1 SGHTA and CDR2 FQGTGA come from the germline V gene. The CDR3 runs 16 residues. V lost 4 bases and J 3 bases, leaving 16 bases between the germline ends. The CDR3 sequence is CASSWGFGELYNEQFF. CDR3 coding DNA: TGTGCCAGCAGCTGGGGGTTCGGGGAGCTCTACAATGAGCAGTTCTTC.

CDR3: CASSPMGARYEQYF. DNA of the CDR3: TGTGCCAGCAGCCCCATGGGGGCCCGCTACGAGCAGTACTTC. The gene calls are TRBV5-4 and TRBJ2-7; D may be TRBD1 (6 bases). The germline V gene has CDR1 SGHNT and CDR2 YYREEE (reference sequence). CDR3 length: 14 amino acids. Deletions cut 4 bases from V and 3 bases from J, with 14 bases between.

This clonotype was observed a handful of times. The genes are TRBV14 and TRBJ2-2; D might be TRBD1 or TRBD2, each matching 5 bases. The CDR3 length is 16 residues. V dropped 3 bases and J dropped 5 bases, with 16 bases sitting between them. Germline values: CDR1 SGHDN, CDR2 FVKESK. CDR3 in amino acids: CASSQRVKGNTGELFF. CDR3 DNA: TGTGCCAGCAGCCAGCGGGTAAAGGGGAATACCGGGGAGCTGTTTTTT.

This clonotype appeared many times. This sequence joins TRBV24-1 and TRBJ2-7; TRBD2 matches at 11 bases. Germline V gene data show CDR1 as KGHDR and CDR2 as SFDVKD. V lost 4 bases, J lost 4 bases, and 11 bases stayed unmatched. CDR3 length: 17 amino acids. Here the CDR3 reads CATSDFSGRAPFYEQYF. As DNA, the CDR3 is TGTGCCACCAGTGACTTTAGCGGGAGGGCTCCCTTTTACGAGCAGTACTTC.

This clonotype appeared a few times. The genes are TRBV5-1 and TRBJ1-1; no reliable D call. Germline V gene lookup returns CDR1 SGHRS and CDR2 YFSETQ. The CDR3 loop spans 14 amino acids. Trimming stripped 2 bases from V and 5 bases from J, with 13 bases between. CDR3 amino acids: CASSFRGEGTEAFF. The DNA of the CDR3 is TGCGCCAGCAGCTTCCGCGGGGAAGGTACTGAAGCTTTCTTT. The full variable domain, completed using reference TRBV5-1 and TRBJ1-1, is KAGVTQTPRYLIKTRGQQVTLSCSPISGHRSVSWYQQTPGQGLQFLFEYFSETQRNKGNFPGRFSGRQFSNSRSEMNVSTLELGDSALYLCASSFRGEGTEAFFGQGTRLTVV.

This clonotype was seen many times. One end of the junction is discordant with germline, which a read error may explain. V and J are TRBV12-3 or TRBV12-4 and TRBJ2-1, with 10 bases lining up with TRBD2. The CDR3 runs 15 residues. CDR3 DNA: TGTGCCAGCAGCCGTGGACTAGCGGACCTCAATGAGCAATTCTTC. Translated: CASSRGLADLNEQFF.

This clonotype was detected only a few times. The chain combines TRBV23-1 with TRBJ2-1; a possible D gene is TRBD2 (5 bases). TRBV23-1 is noted as an ORF with a role that remains uncertain. The CDR3 loop spans 17 amino acids. Trimming stripped 2 bases from V and 0 bases from J, with 14 bases between. CDR3: CASSQAWTRDSYNEQFF. The CDR3 DNA reads as TGCGCCAGCAGTCAAGCCTGGACTCGCGACTCCTACAATGAGCAGTTCTTC.

Ten or more counts support this clonotype. The CDR3 loop is CASSHLPNKNEKLFF. CDR3 nucleotide sequence: TGTGCCAGCAGCCACCTCCCAAATAAGAATGAAAAACTGTTTTTT. The rearrangement joins TRBV6-5 to TRBJ1-4; D is uncertain. Trimming cost V 6 bases and J 5 bases, with 16 bases left between them. The CDR3 covers 15 residues. Germline V gives CDR1 MNHEY, CDR2 SVGAGI.

This clonotype was observed a handful of times. The CDR3 region has the DNA TGTGCCAGCAGTGCTGCTCGGTGGAGCTCTGGAAACACCATATATTTT. It codes for CASSAARWSSGNTIYF. The chain recombines TRBV6-5 with TRBJ1-3; D is undetermined. The CDR3 length is 16 residues. Germline CDR1 reads MNHEY; CDR2 reads SVGAGI. Between the trimmed V and J ends, which lost 5 bases and 0 bases, there was a span of 14 bases.

This clonotype turned up a few times. The chain joins TRBV2 to TRBJ2-2; perhaps TRBD2 as D (5 bases). The CDR3 has 14 residues. The V and J ends lost 7 bases and 0 bases respectively, with 9 bases between them. The V gene's germline CDR1 is SNHLY and CDR2 FYNNEI. CDR3 loop: CASKERTNTGELFF. The CDR3 nucleotides are TGTGCCAGCAAGGAGCGGACGAACACCGGGGAGCTGTTTTTT.

The gene calls are TRBV12-3 or TRBV12-4 and TRBJ1-6; no definite D call. V lost 2 bases and J 8 bases, leaving 10 bases between the germline ends. The CDR3 contains 14 residues. CDR3 sequence: CASSLQGSYSPLHF. The CDR3 nucleotides are TGTGCCAGCAGTTTACAAGGGTCCTATTCACCCCTCCACTTT.

The CDR3 is CASSPTGGGTQYF. In DNA form, the CDR3 reads TGTGCCAGCAGCCCGACAGGGGGCGGTACGCAGTATTTT. This chain uses TRBV12-3 or TRBV12-4 with TRBJ2-3; 10 positions match TRBD1. The CDR3 is made up of 13 amino acids. The V segment lost 6 bases and the J segment 8 bases; nucleotides outside the gene matches: 5.

This sequence joins TRBV7-8 and TRBJ2-7; D ambiguous. The V and J ends lost 4 bases and 3 bases respectively, with 7 bases between them. CDR3 length: 12 residues. Germline V CDR1 and CDR2: SGHVS, FQNEAQ. The CDR3 loop reads CASSSPIYEQYF. For the CDR3, the DNA is TGTGCCAGCAGCTCCCCGATCTACGAGCAGTACTTC.

This clonotype was seen at least ten times. This rearrangement joins TRBV15 to TRBJ2-7; D ambiguous. This CDR3 contains 14 residues. Trimming removed 1 base from V and 2 bases from J, with 9 bases in between. Germline CDR1 and CDR2: LNHNV and YYDKDF (reference sequence). The CDR3 reads CATSRGAKAYEQYF. The DNA for the CDR3 is TGTGCCACCAGCAGAGGGGCTAAGGCCTACGAGCAGTACTTC.

This clonotype was counted between two and nine times. J is TRBJ2-7 and V is TRBV29-1; tentatively, D is TRBD1 (6 bases). Germline V gene data show CDR1 as SQVTM and CDR2 as ANQGSEA. V lost 4 bases and J 6 bases, leaving 19 bases between the germline ends. The CDR3 runs to 14 residues. The CDR3 sequence: CSVAGHRATGEQYF. The DNA for the CDR3 is TGCAGCGTTGCGGGGCACAGGGCGACAGGCGAGCAGTACTTC.